The rows below give T cell receptor beta chains drawn from one sample of a study of shared clonotypes between healthy human individuals. Data came from immunoSEQ multiplex PCR; TCRdb stores just in-frame clones and leaves some out. The table records 2 million to 2.5 million clones, around 95% of them present only once. Sequencing was carried out using naive CD4+ T cells sorted from blood. These receptor sequences come from a man younger than 30 in good health. The CDR3 runs from the conserved cysteine through the conserved F or W. D genes are given only for firm matches. Rows may omit the clone size; those that give it use once, few, many or a size class.

V gene,D gene,clone size,J gene,CDR3 protein,CDR3 DNA
TRBV5-4,NA,once,TRBJ2-2,CASSLDSPGELFF,TGTGCCAGCAGTCTCGATTCCCCGGGGGAGCTGTTTTTT
TRBV11-2,TRBD2,NA,TRBJ2-7,CASSLGTSGAPEQYF,TGTGCCAGCAGCTTAGGGACTAGCGGAGCCCCCGAGCAGTACTTC
TRBV5-5,TRBD1,once,TRBJ2-2,CASSPGQVGGTGELFF,TGTGCCAGCAGCCCTGGACAGGTGGGTGGGACCGGGGAGCTGTTTTTT
TRBV12-5,NA,once,TRBJ2-7,CASGLVLLAVGEQYF,TGTGCTAGTGGTTTGGTACTGTTGGCAGTCGGCGAGCAGTACTTC
TRBV30,TRBD1,NA,TRBJ1-2,CAWTPQGGLGYTF,TGTGCCTGGACCCCGCAGGGGGGGCTCGGCTACACCTTC
TRBV4-2,NA,NA,TRBJ2-2,CASSQVLGRGMNTGELFF,TGTGCCAGCAGCCAAGTCCTGGGGCGGGGAATGAACACCGGGGAGCTGTTTTTT
TRBV19,TRBD1,NA,TRBJ1-6,CASSTWSQGNSPLHF,TGTGCCAGTAGTACATGGTCACAGGGGAATTCACCCCTCCACTTT
TRBV7-8,TRBD1,NA,TRBJ1-2,CASSPREGAQGYTF,TGTGCCAGCAGCCCGCGGGAGGGGGCTCAGGGCTACACCTTC
TRBV10-3,NA,NA,TRBJ2-2,CAIRDLAAGELFF,TGTGCCATCAGGGACCTAGCAGCGGGGGAGCTGTTTTTT
TRBV14,NA,NA,TRBJ2-1,CASSQGYNEQFF,TGTGCCAGCAGCCAGGGCTACAATGAGCAGTTCTTC
TRBV7-9,NA,NA,TRBJ1-1,CASSLSSRNTEAFF,TGTGCCAGCAGCTTATCCAGTCGTAACACTGAAGCTTTCTTT
TRBV9,NA,NA,TRBJ1-3,CASSVVQGIPGNTIYF,TGTGCCAGCAGCGTAGTTCAGGGGATACCTGGAAACACCATATATTTT
TRBV5-6,NA,NA,TRBJ2-2,CASSLGTGTLNTGELFF,TGTGCCAGCAGCTTGGGTACCGGGACTTTAAACACCGGGGAGCTGTTTTTT
TRBV5-6,NA,NA,TRBJ2-1,CASSFWGGEQFF,TGTGCCAGCAGCTTTTGGGGCGGTGAGCAGTTCTTC
TRBV7-9,TRBD1,NA,TRBJ2-7,CASSLPFGQGRNEQYF,TGTGCCAGCAGCTTACCCTTCGGACAGGGTCGGAACGAGCAGTACTTC
TRBV6-5,NA,NA,TRBJ1-6,CASSQARGGGGRFHF,TGTGCCAGCAGTCAGGCGAGGGGTGGCGGCGGACGATTCCACTTT
TRBV7-2,TRBD2,NA,TRBJ2-7,CASSFSGGVYEQYF,TGTGCCAGCAGCTTTAGCGGGGGAGTCTACGAGCAGTACTTC
TRBV30,NA,NA,TRBJ1-3,CAWSEKFAGSGNTIYF,TGTGCCTGGAGTGAAAAGTTCGCAGGCTCTGGAAACACCATATATTTT
TRBV6-5,TRBD1,once,TRBJ2-4,CAISGQTGENIQYF,TGTGCCATCAGTGGTCAGACAGGGGAAAACATTCAGTACTTC
TRBV28,TRBD1,NA,TRBJ1-5,CASSLLTGQGERVNQPQHF,TGTGCCAGCAGTTTATTGACAGGACAGGGGGAAAGGGTCAATCAGCCCCAGCATTTT
TRBV11-2,TRBD2,NA,TRBJ2-5,CASSSRLAGGFEAQYF,TGTGCCAGCAGCTCCCGACTAGCGGGAGGCTTTGAGGCCCAGTACTTC
TRBV18,NA,NA,TRBJ2-2,CASSPPAGKIGELFF,TGTGCCAGCTCACCACCCGCGGGGAAAATCGGGGAGCTGTTTTTT
TRBV6-6,NA,NA,TRBJ1-2,CASSLPSNYGYTF,TGTGCCAGCAGCTTGCCCTCTAACTATGGCTACACCTTC
TRBV5-1,NA,NA,TRBJ1-4,CASSLSGGEKLFF,TGCGCCAGCAGCTTGAGTGGAGGTGAAAAACTGTTTTTT
TRBV7-9,TRBD2,NA,TRBJ2-1,CASSRGLAVDSYNEQFF,TGTGCCAGCAGCCGCGGACTAGCGGTTGACTCCTACAATGAGCAGTTCTTC
TRBV27,NA,once,TRBJ1-1,CASSSRTYMDTEAFF,TGTGCCAGCAGTTCAAGGACGTATATGGACACTGAAGCTTTCTTT
TRBV6-1,NA,NA,TRBJ1-5,CASGINQPQHF,TGTGCCAGCGGTATTAATCAGCCCCAGCATTTT
TRBV2,NA,NA,TRBJ2-1,CASRVRGNEQFF,TGTGCCAGCAGGGTCCGGGGGAATGAGCAGTTCTTC
TRBV9,NA,NA,TRBJ1-1,CASSVGGRGFTEAFF,TGTGCCAGCAGCGTAGGGGGCAGGGGCTTCACTGAAGCTTTCTTT
TRBV11-2,NA,once,TRBJ1-3,CASSPTASISGNTIYF,TGTGCCAGCAGCCCTACCGCGAGTATCTCTGGAAACACCATATATTTT
TRBV6-1,NA,NA,TRBJ1-2,CASSEGGPLDGYTF,TGTGCCAGCAGTGAAGGGGGGCCCCTTGATGGCTACACCTTC
TRBV5-1,TRBD1,NA,TRBJ1-1,CASSLEGQYTEAFF,TGCGCCAGCAGCTTGGAGGGACAGTACACTGAAGCTTTCTTT
TRBV5-1,NA,NA,TRBJ1-1,CASSLQSENTEAFF,TGCGCCAGCAGCCTCCAGAGCGAGAACACTGAAGCTTTCTTT
TRBV25-1,TRBD1,NA,TRBJ1-2,CASSKGAGGYTF,TGTGCCAGCAGTAAGGGGGCTGGCGGCTACACCTTC
TRBV6-6,TRBD1,NA,TRBJ2-5,CASRRQGSSETQYF,TGTGCCAGCAGAAGACAGGGTAGTTCAGAGACCCAGTACTTC
TRBV28,NA,NA,TRBJ2-2,CASSFRRTGELFF,TGTGCCAGCAGTTTCAGGAGAACCGGGGAGCTGTTTTTT
TRBV7-9,TRBD2,NA,TRBJ2-1,CASSLGRGVYNEQFF,TGTGCCAGCAGCTTAGGTCGGGGGGTCTACAATGAGCAGTTCTTC
TRBV7-2,NA,NA,TRBJ2-3,CASSLEGRSTDTQYF,TGTGCCAGCAGCTTAGAAGGGAGGAGCACAGATACGCAGTATTTT
TRBV11-2,NA,NA,TRBJ1-5,CASSLGGYKPQHF,TGTGCCAGCAGCTTAGGAGGTTATAAACCCCAGCATTTT
TRBV30,TRBD2,NA,TRBJ2-3,CAWSVRGLERGYTDTQYF,TGTGCCTGGAGTGTCCGTGGTCTGGAGCGGGGATACACAGATACGCAGTATTTT
TRBV15,TRBD1,NA,TRBJ2-7,CATSRGGTESYEQYF,TGTGCCACCAGCAGAGGAGGGACAGAGTCCTACGAGCAGTACTTC
TRBV2,NA,NA,TRBJ2-7,CASSASSGPYEQYF,TGTGCCAGCAGTGCGAGCTCAGGTCCCTACGAGCAGTACTTC
TRBV5-4,NA,once,TRBJ2-7,CASSLSLSYEQYF,TGTGCCAGCAGCTTGAGCCTCTCCTACGAGCAGTACTTC
TRBV19,NA,NA,TRBJ2-2,CASLGTSILGNTGELFF,TGTGCCAGTCTTGGGACATCGATCCTGGGTAACACCGGGGAGCTGTTTTTT
TRBV7-2,NA,NA,TRBJ1-4,CASSLVGLARLFF,TGTGCCAGCAGCTTAGTAGGTCTGGCCAGACTGTTTTTT
TRBV7-2,TRBD2,NA,TRBJ2-5,CASSLPAGSVGRETQYF,TGTGCCAGCAGCTTACCAGCGGGGAGCGTTGGTCGCGAGACCCAGTACTTC
TRBV4-1,TRBD2,NA,TRBJ2-7,CASSQVLAGGSGEQYF,TGCGCCAGCAGCCAAGTACTAGCGGGAGGCTCAGGCGAGCAGTACTTC
TRBV11-2,TRBD1,NA,TRBJ2-2,CASSSGTGGETGELFF,TGTGCCAGCAGCTCCGGGACAGGGGGAGAAACCGGGGAGCTGTTTTTT
TRBV7-9,TRBD1,NA,TRBJ2-3,CASSWSRDRETDTQYF,TGTGCCAGCAGCTGGTCCCGGGACAGAGAAACAGATACGCAGTATTTT
TRBV30,TRBD1,NA,TRBJ2-1,CAWSPDRGREQFF,TGTGCCTGGAGTCCAGACAGGGGGCGTGAGCAGTTCTTC
TRBV28,NA,NA,TRBJ1-2,CASSSSDRGGYGYTF,NA
TRBV6-5,NA,NA,TRBJ1-1,CASSEGTGMNTEAFF,TGTGCCAGCAGCGAGGGGACGGGAATGAACACTGAAGCTTTCTTT
TRBV7-9,NA,NA,TRBJ1-6,CASSLTPGPTYSPLHF,TGTGCCAGCAGCTTAACACCGGGACCAACTTATTCACCCCTCCACTTT
TRBV25-1,NA,NA,TRBJ2-5,CASSEREKQETQYF,TGTGCCAGCAGTGAACGGGAGAAACAAGAGACCCAGTACTTC
TRBV10-3,TRBD2,NA,TRBJ2-2,CAISERGGTGELFF,TGTGCCATCAGTGAGCGGGGGGGCACCGGGGAGCTGTTTTTT
TRBV6-5,TRBD1,NA,TRBJ1-2,CASSDRGGAGGYTF,TGTGCCAGCAGTGACAGGGGAGGGGCCGGTGGCTACACCTTC
TRBV2,TRBD1,NA,TRBJ2-7,CASNGQGASEQYF,TGTGCCAGCAATGGGCAGGGGGCGAGTGAGCAGTACTTC
TRBV7-9,NA,few,TRBJ2-6,CASSLSPAGANVLTF,TGTGCCAGCAGCTTAAGTCCAGCTGGGGCCAACGTCCTGACTTTC
TRBV2,NA,NA,TRBJ1-5,CASSEFGNQPQHF,TGTGCCAGCAGTGAATTTGGCAATCAGCCCCAGCATTTT